This record concerns one T cell receptor beta chain sequence. Its antigen is unidentified. The length of the CDR3 is 14 residues. Per the germline V gene, CDR1 is LGHNA and CDR2 is YSLEER. V lost 1 base and J lost 5, with 6 bases in between. The source of the sample is a study of blood T cells in healthy people across ages. Findings and limits, study-wide: Higher naive T cell percentage went strongly together with higher TCR beta diversity.

A sample-barcoded 5' primer and a J-beta primer mix were used in a second PCR of roughly 7 to 11 cycles. TCRdb called the 5' RACE reads again in MiXCR, with one record for every CDR3 protein. The data hold 1 million to 1.2 million distinct CDR3 sequences, with around two fifths observed a single time. This TCR was recovered from a man between 18 and 35 years old in good health. The source material was blood. This chain joins TRBV4-3 and TRBJ1-6; D gene uncertain. In DNA, the CDR3 is TGCGCCAGCAGCCAAGTACTTAATAATTCACCCCTCCACTTT. This sequence encodes CASSQVLNNSPLHF.